The rows below give T cell receptor beta chains drawn from one sample of a study of blood T cell repertoires in COVID-19. Method: immunoSEQ multiplex PCR; TCRdb's copy keeps in-frame clones and lacks some. The repertoire has 150,000 to 250,000 clones, around 94% of them found once; the top ten carry roughly 0.76%. Sequencing was performed on peripheral blood. The receptor source for this set is a man aged 25 to 40 with COVID-19, enrolled during active disease. Each CDR3 is given with its conserved first and last residue. Each record gives: clone size, J gene, V gene, D gene, CDR3 protein, CDR3 DNA. A D gene is named only where the DNA matches it firmly. Clone size appears in some rows only: once, few, many, or a class for an expanded clone.

-	TRBJ2-1	TRBV2	-	CASRQGAGYNEQFF	TGTGCCAGCAGACAGGGCGCTGGCTACAATGAGCAGTTCTTC
-	TRBJ2-1	TRBV6-5	TRBD2	CASSYSAGGQDEQFF	TGTGCCAGCAGTTACTCTGCGGGGGGGCAGGATGAGCAGTTCTTC
-	TRBJ1-4	TRBV11-2	-	CASSTWTALDEKLFF	TGTGCCAGCAGCACGTGGACAGCTCTAGATGAAAAACTGTTTTTT
-	TRBJ1-1	TRBV7-9	-	CASSPMAGMNTEAFF	TGTGCCAGCAGTCCGATGGCGGGAATGAACACTGAAGCTTTCTTT
-	TRBJ2-7	TRBV27	-	CASRDGRGISYEQYF	TGTGCCAGCAGAGACGGCAGGGGAATATCCTACGAGCAGTACTTC
-	TRBJ2-7	TRBV5-6	TRBD1	CASSLEAVTGFHEQYF	TGTGCCAGCAGCTTGGAGGCTGTGACAGGGTTCCACGAGCAGTACTTC
-	TRBJ2-5	TRBV2	-	CASSEPQRGIETQYF	TGTGCCAGCAGTGAACCGCAGCGCGGGATAGAGACCCAGTACTTC
-	TRBJ1-2	TRBV6-1	-	CASSEQAGVDYGYTF	TGTGCCAGCAGTGAACAGGCAGGGGTCGACTATGGCTACACCTTC
-	TRBJ2-1	TRBV6-4	-	CASSESQGSYNEQFF	TGTGCCAGCAGTGAATCTCAGGGGTCCTACAATGAGCAGTTCTTC
-	TRBJ1-2	TRBV5-3	TRBD1	CARSGRQGLEGYTF	TGTGCCAGAAGCGGCCGACAGGGTCTGGAGGGCTACACCTTC
-	TRBJ1-2	TRBV7-9	TRBD1	CASRTGTGNYGYTF	TGTGCCAGCAGAACCGGGACAGGGAACTATGGCTACACCTTC
-	TRBJ1-5	TRBV7-9	TRBD1	CASSSGQGGSNQPQHF	TGTGCCAGCAGCTCGGGACAGGGCGGGAGCAATCAGCCCCAGCATTTT
-	TRBJ1-2	TRBV5-6	TRBD1	CASSFLGQGKGYTF	TGTGCCAGCAGCTTCCTTGGACAGGGGAAGGGCTACACCTTC
-	TRBJ2-5	TRBV29-1	-	CSVETNLQETQYF	TGCAGCGTTGAAACTAACCTTCAAGAGACCCAGTACTTC
-	TRBJ1-4	TRBV13	TRBD1	CASSVQGTNEKLFF	TGTGCCAGCAGCGTACAGGGGACTAATGAAAAACTGTTTTTT
-	TRBJ2-1	TRBV11-2	TRBD2	CASSLEWRLAGGKTIEQFF	TGTGCCAGCAGCTTAGAGTGGAGACTAGCGGGGGGGAAAACCATAGAGCAGTTCTTC
-	TRBJ2-7	TRBV5-4	-	CASSLPGLDSYEQYF	TGTGCCAGCAGCTTACCAGGGCTGGACTCCTACGAGCAGTACTTC
-	TRBJ1-4	TRBV12-3/TRBV12-4	-	CASSEQGREKLFF	TGTGCCAGCAGTGAGCAGGGTCGCGAAAAACTGTTTTTT
-	TRBJ2-1	TRBV18	-	CASSPRRDPSSSEQFF	TGTGCCAGCTCACCCCGGCGGGACCCATCAAGCAGTGAGCAGTTCTTC
-	TRBJ2-5	TRBV10-3	TRBD1	CAISERDRQETQYF	TGTGCCATCAGTGAGAGGGACAGGCAAGAGACCCAGTACTTC
once	TRBJ1-1	TRBV6-6	TRBD1	CASSSSPLGQGAGNTEAFF	TGTGCCAGCAGCTCCAGCCCCCTCGGACAGGGGGCTGGAAACACTGAAGCTTTCTTT
-	TRBJ2-7	TRBV6-5	TRBD2	CASSYSGGSGEQYF	TGTGCCAGCAGTTACTCGGGGGGGTCGGGCGAGCAGTACTTC
-	TRBJ2-5	TRBV7-9	TRBD2	CASSPPASGGLQETQYF	TGTGCCAGCAGCCCTCCCGCTAGCGGGGGACTCCAAGAGACCCAGTACTTC
-	TRBJ1-2	TRBV5-6	TRBD1	CASSLDNRGLRGYTF	TGTGCCAGCAGCTTGGACAACAGGGGACTTAGGGGCTACACCTTC
-	TRBJ2-5	TRBV5-1	TRBD2	CASSLSSGGVRETQYF	TGCGCCAGCAGCTTGTCTAGCGGGGGGGTCCGGGAGACCCAGTACTTC
-	TRBJ1-3	TRBV19	-	CASSSGISGNTIYF	TGTGCCAGTAGTTCGGGGATCTCTGGAAACACCATATATTTT
-	TRBJ1-2	TRBV30	-	CAWSLLYGYTF	TGTGCCTGGAGTCTCCTCTATGGCTACACCTTC
-	TRBJ1-2	TRBV7-9	-	CASSLNGGSPEGYTF	TGTGCCAGCAGCTTAAATGGGGGCAGTCCGGAGGGCTACACCTTC
once	TRBJ2-5	TRBV7-2	-	CASSRQETQYF	TGTGCCAGCAGCCGGCAAGAGACCCAGTACTTC
once	TRBJ2-1	TRBV6-4	TRBD2	CASSDPTGPSGNEQFF	TGTGCCAGCAGTGACCCGACGGGCCCTAGCGGCAATGAGCAGTTCTTC
-	TRBJ2-2	TRBV4-2	-	CASSLGTRMNTGELFF	TGTGCCAGCAGCCTAGGGACAAGGATGAACACCGGGGAGCTGTTTTTT
-	TRBJ2-5	TRBV12-1	-	CASSFGLAGGVETQYF	TGTGCCAGCAGCTTTGGGCTAGCGGGGGGGGTAGAGACCCAGTACTTC
-	TRBJ1-1	TRBV5-6	TRBD1	CASSLVRGTGLMNTEAFF	TGTGCCAGCAGCTTGGTTCGCGGGACAGGGCTTATGAACACTGAAGCTTTCTTT
-	TRBJ2-7	TRBV5-6	-	CASSLLEEQYF	TGTGCCAGCAGCTTGTTAGAGGAGCAGTACTTC
-	TRBJ1-2	TRBV5-1	TRBD1	CASSLGWTGANYGYTF	TGCGCCAGCAGCTTGGGTTGGACAGGGGCTAACTATGGCTACACCTTC
-	TRBJ2-7	TRBV11-2	-	CASSLDVGGREQYF	TGTGCCAGCAGCTTAGATGTCGGGGGTCGCGAGCAGTACTTC
-	TRBJ2-1	TRBV5-6	-	CASSPLTVYNEQFF	TGTGCCAGCAGCCCTCTGACAGTCTACAATGAGCAGTTCTTC
-	TRBJ1-4	TRBV5-1	TRBD1	CASSLEGHRGQEKLFF	TGCGCCAGCAGCTTGGAAGGGCACAGGGGCCAGGAAAAACTGTTTTTT
-	TRBJ1-5	TRBV10-2	-	CASSERGLSNQPQHF	TGCGCCAGCAGTGAACGGGGTCTTAGCAATCAGCCCCAGCATTTT
-	TRBJ1-3	TRBV6-1	-	CASSEGYSGNTIYF	TGTGCCAGCAGTGAAGGTTACTCTGGAAACACCATATATTTT
once	TRBJ1-4	TRBV18	-	CASSPGGMLFF	TGTGCCAGCTCACCAGGGGGGATGCTGTTTTTT
-	TRBJ2-7	TRBV7-3	TRBD2	CASSLSAGGPERQYF	TGTGCCAGCAGCTTATCGGCGGGGGGGCCTGAGAGACAGTACTTC
once	TRBJ1-2	TRBV19	-	CASSNPGSPYGYTF	TGTGCCAGTAGTAATCCCGGGAGCCCTTATGGCTACACCTTC
-	TRBJ2-5	TRBV4-1	TRBD1	CASSRSWTGVTQETQYF	TGCGCCAGCAGCCGATCGTGGACAGGGGTAACTCAAGAGACCCAGTACTTC
few	TRBJ1-2	TRBV2	TRBD1	CASILGTGFGYTF	TGTGCCAGCATCCTCGGGACAGGGTTTGGCTACACCTTC
-	TRBJ2-1	TRBV3-1/TRBV3-2	TRBD2	CASSHPRALAGDSYNEQFF	TGTGCCAGCAGCCACCCCAGGGCCCTAGCGGGGGACTCCTACAATGAGCAGTTCTTC
few	TRBJ2-7	TRBV5-1	TRBD1	CASRAGTGFSYEQYF	TGCGCCAGCAGGGCCGGGACAGGGTTCTCCTACGAGCAGTACTTC
once	TRBJ1-1	TRBV13	-	CASSLVGFSTEAFF	TGTGCCAGCAGCTTAGTCGGGTTCTCCACTGAAGCTTTCTTT
-	TRBJ2-7	TRBV6-6	-	CASSYSLGGHEQYF	TGTGCCAGCAGTTACTCCCTAGGAGGGCACGAGCAGTACTTC
-	TRBJ1-1	TRBV15	-	CATSRVAVSNTEAFF	TGTGCCACCAGCAGAGTGGCTGTGTCGAACACTGAAGCTTTCTTT
-	TRBJ1-2	TRBV9	TRBD1	CASSAGQGGRGYTF	TGTGCCAGCAGCGCGGGACAGGGTGGTAGGGGCTACACCTTC
-	TRBJ2-2	TRBV3-1/TRBV3-2	-	CASSQDTNTGELFF	TGTGCCAGCAGCCAAGATACGAACACCGGGGAGCTGTTTTTT
once	TRBJ2-5	TRBV4-1	TRBD2	CASSQVRASGSQETQYF	TGCGCCAGCAGCCAAGTAAGGGCTAGCGGGTCACAAGAGACCCAGTACTTC
once	TRBJ1-3	TRBV13	-	CASSFGDPGNTIYF	TGTGCCAGCAGCTTCGGGGATCCTGGAAACACCATATATTTT
-	TRBJ2-7	TRBV6-6	-	CASSYGQLYEQYF	TGTGCCAGCAGTTACGGACAGCTCTACGAGCAGTACTTC
-	TRBJ1-6	TRBV27	TRBD1	CASGQGWDSPLHF	TGTGCCAGCGGACAGGGATGGGATTCACCCCTCCACTTT
-	TRBJ1-2	TRBV5-1	TRBD1	CASSLTRSGGLGGYTF	TGCGCCAGCAGCTTGACTCGGTCAGGGGGACTCGGGGGCTACACCTTC